The 29 T cell receptor beta chains given below trace back to one sample, sequenced in a study of blood T cell repertoires in COVID-19. The method was immunoSEQ multiplex PCR; TCRdb's version includes in-frame clones alone and lacks a portion of them. Of about 150,000 clones in the sample, 87% were seen once. Sequenced input: PBMCs or T cells enriched from blood (not recorded which). The receptors come from a woman in her 40s who had been exposed to COVID-19.

The J gene is TRBJ1-6, the V gene TRBV6-5, with 11 positions matching TRBD1. V dropped 8 bases and J dropped 10; count of bases not matched to a gene: 7. The CDR3 spans 14 residues. Germline V gene sequence: CDR1 MNHEY, CDR2 SVGAGI. In DNA, the CDR3 is TGTGCCAGCGTACCCGGGACAGGGGGGTCACCCCTCCACTTT. This codes for CASVPGTGGSPLHF.

The chain employs TRBV11-2 and TRBJ1-1; D unclear. This CDR3 contains 16 residues. Per the germline V gene, CDR1 is SGHAT and CDR2 is FQNNGV. Trimming stripped 2 bases from V and 0 bases from J, with 13 bases between. The CDR3 nucleotides are TGTGCCAGCAGCTTATGGTCAGGTGATATGAACACTGAAGCTTTCTTT. It specifies CASSLWSGDMNTEAFF.

The rearrangement joins TRBV5-4 to TRBJ1-2; 7 bases are shared with TRBD1. Losses at the gene ends were 4 bases for V and 4 bases for J; bases not matched to a gene: 10. The CDR3 contains 15 residues. Germline CDR1 SGHNT, CDR2 YYREEE (reference sequence). Here the CDR3 DNA reads TGTGCCAGCAGCCTATTCCAGACAGGGATCTATGGCTACACCTTC. Translating gives CASSLFQTGIYGYTF.

This sequence joins TRBV2 and TRBJ2-7, with a tentative D call TRBD2 (6 bases). The length of the CDR3 is 14 residues. Germline values: CDR1 SNHLY, CDR2 FYNNEI. Between the trimmed V and J ends, which lost 8 bases and 6 bases, there was a span of 20 bases. In DNA form, the CDR3 reads TGTGCCAGCGGGTCCCGGGACTCCACGGGCGAGCAGTACTTC. This codes for CASGSRDSTGEQYF.

The rearrangement links TRBV5-6 to TRBJ1-3, with TRBD1 as a possible D gene (6 bases). CDR3 length: 17 amino acids. Germline CDR1 and CDR2: SGHDT and YYEEEE. The V end lost 4 bases, the J end lost 4 bases, and 21 bases lay between the germline ends. In DNA, the CDR3 is TGTGCCAGCAGCGATGGTACCCACAGGGCGTCCGGAAACACCATATATTTT. This sequence encodes CASSDGTHRASGNTIYF.

The chain couples TRBV11-2 to TRBJ1-2; tentatively, D is TRBD1 (5 bases). The germline V gene has CDR1 SGHAT and CDR2 FQNNGV. This CDR3 is built from 15 residues. V shed 1 base and J shed 1 base, with 10 bases lying between them. The CDR3 nucleotides read TGTGCCAGCAGCTTAGTCGGGGGTGGTAACTATGGCTACACCTTC. This translates into CASSLVGGGNYGYTF.

J is TRBJ2-1 and V is TRBV9; D unclear. The germline CDR1 and CDR2 sequences are SGDLS and YYNGEE. The CDR3 runs to 12 residues. Trimming took 4 bases from V and 4 from J, leaving 6 bases between them. The DNA for the CDR3 is TGTGCCAGCAGCCCCATTTACAATGAGCAGTTCTTC. The encoded protein is CASSPIYNEQFF.

J is TRBJ1-1 and V is TRBV28; D is uncertain. The CDR3 loop spans 13 amino acids. V was trimmed by 5 bases and J by 0 bases, leaving 7 bases between them. The V gene's germline CDR1 is MDHEN and CDR2 SYDVKM. The CDR3 region is CASSPTLNTEAFF. The CDR3 DNA sequence: TGTGCCAGCAGTCCCACACTGAACACTGAAGCTTTCTTT. Complete variable domain (other parts from reference TRBV28 and TRBJ1-1): DVKVTQSSRYLVKRTGEKVFLECVQDMDHENMFWYRQDPGLGLRLIYFSYDVKMKEKGDIPEGYSVSREKKERFSLILESASTNQTSMYLCASSPTLNTEAFFGQGTRLTVV.

V gene TRBV2 combines with J gene TRBJ1-5, with D possibly TRBD1 on 5 matching bases. Deletions cut 1 base from V and 0 bases from J, with 13 bases between. The length of the CDR3 is 17 residues. The germline V gene has CDR1 SNHLY and CDR2 FYNNEI. This CDR3 reads CASSEDPLGGSNQPQHF. The CDR3 coding sequence is TGTGCCAGCAGTGAAGACCCTTTGGGGGGTAGCAATCAGCCCCAGCATTTT.

The V call is TRBV2, the J call TRBJ1-2; 9 bases map to TRBD1. In germline, CDR1 is SNHLY, CDR2 FYNNEI. Trimming cost V 7 bases and J 1 base; bases outside gene matches: 4. There are 14 residues in the CDR3. CDR3 sequence reads: CASTRTGVNYGYTF. The CDR3 nucleotides read TGTGCCAGCACCAGGACAGGGGTTAACTATGGCTACACCTTC. Full variable domain (missing parts from reference TRBV2 and TRBJ1-2): EPEVTQTPSHQVTQMGQEVILRCVPISNHLYFYWYRQILGQKVEFLVSFYNNEISEKSEIFDDQFSVERPDGSNFTLKIRSTKLEDSAMYFCASTRTGVNYGYTFGSGTRLTVV.

V and J are TRBV7-2 and TRBJ2-1, with D perhaps matching TRBD2 (6 bases). CDR1 and CDR2 from the germline V gene are SGHTA and FQGNSA. The CDR3 consists of 19 residues. Trimming took 1 base from V and 1 from J, leaving 20 bases between them. The CDR3 loop reads CASSLDLGGVAASYNEQFF. The CDR3 DNA is TGTGCCAGCAGCTTAGATCTGGGGGGTGTAGCGGCGTCCTACAATGAGCAGTTCTTC.

This clone has a single count. The chain carries TRBV3-1 (or the pseudogene TRBV3-2) and TRBJ1-5; D ambiguous. CDR1 is LGHDT and CDR2 is YNNKEL in the germline V gene (reference sequence). The V end lost 2 bases, the J end lost 4 bases, and 9 bases lay between the germline ends. The CDR3 totals 14 residues. The CDR3 spells CASSQTGLNQPQHF. DNA of the CDR3: TGTGCCAGCAGCCAAACTGGGCTGAATCAGCCCCAGCATTTT.

The chain carries TRBV6-6 and TRBJ2-7; a weak D match, TRBD1 (5 bases). The germline gives CDR1 MNHNY, CDR2 SVGAGI (reference sequence). V lost 8 bases, J lost 6 bases, and 23 bases lay in between. The CDR3 runs 15 residues. DNA of the CDR3: TGTGCCAGCGGAACAGCTCAGGGCCAACGGGTCGAGCAGTACTTC. Translating gives CASGTAQGQRVEQYF.

V usage is TRBV19 and J usage is TRBJ2-3, with TRBD1 matching 12 bases. The V segment lost 6 bases and the J segment 5 bases; nucleotides outside the gene matches: 6. CDR1 and CDR2 (germline): LNHDA, SQIVND (reference sequence). There are 15 residues in the CDR3. The DNA of the CDR3 is TGTGCCAGTAGGAGGGACAGGGGGCGAGGAGATACGCAGTATTTT. Protein: CASRRDRGRGDTQYF. The full variable domain, its missing parts supplied by reference TRBV19 and TRBJ2-3, is DGGITQSPKYLFRKEGQNVTLSCEQNLNHDAMYWYRQDPGQGLRLIYYSQIVNDFQKGDIAEGYSVSREKKESFPLTVTSAQKNPTAFYLCASRRDRGRGDTQYFGPGTRLTVL.

J is TRBJ1-4 and V is TRBV7-2; D unclear. The CDR3 extends over 14 amino acids. Germline CDR1 reads SGHTA; CDR2 reads FQGNSA. Trimming left V 4 bases short and J 8 bases short, with 14 bases between. The CDR3 here is CASSSLTSREKLFF. CDR3 nucleotides: TGTGCCAGCAGCTCCCTGACAAGCAGGGAAAAACTGTTTTTT.

This clone was detected only once. The chain employs TRBV28 and TRBJ1-3, with no clear D. In germline, CDR1 is MDHEN, CDR2 SYDVKM. The CDR3 loop spans 11 amino acids. V lost 4 bases and J lost 7, with 5 bases in between. CDR3 region: CASSSINTIYF. The CDR3, as DNA: TGTGCCAGCAGTTCAATTAACACCATATATTTT.

This clone was observed a single time. The chain recombines TRBV27 with TRBJ1-2; the match to TRBD1 covers 8 bases. With 3 bases clipped from V and 6 bases from J, the junction kept 3 bases outside the gene matches. This CDR3 contains 13 residues. Per germline, CDR1 MNHEY and CDR2 SMNVEV (reference sequence). The CDR3 nucleotides read TGTGCCAGCAGTTTGAACAGGGGGGATGGCTACACCTTC. This encodes CASSLNRGDGYTF.

V gene TRBV3-1 (or the pseudogene TRBV3-2) combines with J gene TRBJ1-1, with a possible D match to TRBD1 (5 bases). Per germline, CDR1 LGHDT and CDR2 YNNKEL (reference sequence). This CDR3 has 15 residues. Trimming took off 4 bases at V and 1 base at J, with 13 bases between the two ends. CDR3 in amino acids: CASSRYDRRNTEAFF. CDR3 nucleotide sequence: TGTGCCAGCAGCCGATACGACAGACGGAACACTGAAGCTTTCTTT.

V is TRBV7-9 and J is TRBJ2-3, with 9 bases identical to TRBD1. The CDR3 totals 18 residues. Trimming took 5 bases from V and 4 from J; bases not matched to a gene: 16. Germline CDR1 SEHNR, CDR2 FQNEAQ (reference sequence). The CDR3 protein is CASSDLKGQGSSADTQYF. CDR3 in DNA: TGTGCCAGCAGCGATCTAAAGGGACAGGGAAGTAGTGCAGATACGCAGTATTTT.

The chain uses TRBV5-6 and TRBJ1-5; unclear D gene. Looked up from germline, CDR1 is SGHDT and CDR2 is YYEEEE. The CDR3 contains 14 residues. The ends were cut back, 0 bases at V and 5 bases at J, with 9 bases in the middle. CDR3 DNA: TGTGCCAGCAGCTTGGGTGGAGGTCATCAGCCCCAGCATTTT. Translation: CASSLGGGHQPQHF.

The V and J genes are TRBV13 and TRBJ2-1; 8 nucleotides line up with TRBD1. The CDR3 extends over 14 amino acids. The V segment lost 4 bases and the J segment 3 bases; nucleotides outside the gene matches: 2. Germline lookup yields CDR1 PRHDT and CDR2 FYEKMQ (reference sequence). In nucleotides, the CDR3 is TGTGCCAGCAGCTCAGGGACAGGCTACAATGAGCAGTTCTTC. Protein sequence: CASSSGTGYNEQFF. Complete variable domain (other parts from reference TRBV13 and TRBJ2-1): AAGVIQSPRHLIKEKRETATLKCYPIPRHDTVYWYQQGPGQDPQFLISFYEKMQSDKGSIPDRFSAQQFSDYHSELNMSSLELGDSALYFCASSSGTGYNEQFFGPGTRLTVL.

V is TRBV10-1 and J is TRBJ2-3; 8 nucleotides align to TRBD2. Per germline, CDR1 WNHNN and CDR2 SYGVQD (reference sequence). With V trimmed by 4 bases and J by 2 bases, 5 bases remained unmatched. CDR3 length equals 15 residues. In DNA form, the CDR3 reads TGCGCCAGCAGTGGAAGAGCGGGGGACACAGATACGCAGTATTTT. It specifies CASSGRAGDTDTQYF.

This sequence joins TRBV27 and TRBJ1-1; TRBD1 agrees at 7 bases. CDR3 length: 13 residues. Per the germline V gene, CDR1 is MNHEY and CDR2 is SMNVEV (reference sequence). With 5 bases clipped from V and 8 bases from J, the junction kept 8 bases outside the gene matches. CDR3 region: CASSKNRGLEAFF. The CDR3 DNA reads TGTGCCAGCAGTAAAAACAGGGGCCTGGAAGCTTTCTTT.

The CDR3 here is CAISRQAEAFF. CDR3 coding DNA: TGTGCCATCAGTCGACAGGCTGAAGCTTTCTTT. The chain has TRBV10-3 and TRBJ1-1, with TRBD1 as a possible D gene (6 bases). CDR3 length: 11 residues. Germline values: CDR1 ENHRY, CDR2 SYGVKD. V was shortened by 5 bases and J by 6 bases, with 7 bases between the two germline ends.

The chain carries TRBV18 and TRBJ1-4; 11 positions match TRBD1. CDR1 and CDR2 from the germline V gene are KGHSH and LQKENI. The CDR3 spans 15 residues. Trimming removed 4 bases from V and 8 bases from J; junction bases left unmatched: 6. The CDR3 here is CASSLRTGGGEKLFF. The CDR3 DNA sequence: TGTGCCAGCTCACTACGGACAGGGGGCGGCGAAAAACTGTTTTTT.

This clone came up once. The chain employs TRBV5-1 and TRBJ1-6, with 7 bases aligning to TRBD1. V lost 3 bases to trimming and J lost 7 bases; unmatched junction nucleotides: 4. The CDR3 consists of 14 residues. Germline assignment: CDR1 SGHRS and CDR2 YFSETQ. The CDR3: CASSSGTENSPLHF. The CDR3 DNA is TGCGCCAGCAGCTCCGGGACAGAGAATTCACCCCTCCACTTT.

This chain links TRBV11-2 with TRBJ1-2; D is uncertain. V shed 1 base and J shed 3 bases, with 9 bases lying between them. Germline V gene lookup returns CDR1 SGHAT and CDR2 FQNNGV. This CDR3 is 14 amino acids long. DNA of the CDR3: TGTGCCAGCAGCTTAGGTGCGGGCCACTATGGCTACACCTTC. This encodes CASSLGAGHYGYTF.

The chain links TRBV27 to TRBJ2-7; D remains unclear. Trimming stripped 5 bases from V and 2 bases from J, with 13 bases between. Germline V gene data show CDR1 as MNHEY and CDR2 as SMNVEV (reference sequence). CDR3 length: 14 amino acids. In nucleotides, the CDR3 is TGTGCCAGCAGTATAACGGGTCCTACCTACGAGCAGTACTTC. Protein product: CASSITGPTYEQYF.

The chain joins TRBV19 to TRBJ1-5; TRBD1 is a possible D gene (6 bases). This CDR3 region has 15 residues. Germline V gene sequence: CDR1 LNHDA, CDR2 SQIVND (reference sequence). With 4 bases removed from V and 3 bases from J, the gap between germline ends came to 13 bases. In DNA form, the CDR3 reads TGTGCCAGTAGTACCTCGGGACACTCCAATCAGCCCCAGCATTTT. The encoded protein is CASSTSGHSNQPQHF. The full variable domain, completed using reference TRBV19 and TRBJ1-5, is DGGITQSPKYLFRKEGQNVTLSCEQNLNHDAMYWYRQDPGQGLRLIYYSQIVNDFQKGDIAEGYSVSREKKESFPLTVTSAQKNPTAFYLCASSTSGHSNQPQHFGDGTRLSIL.